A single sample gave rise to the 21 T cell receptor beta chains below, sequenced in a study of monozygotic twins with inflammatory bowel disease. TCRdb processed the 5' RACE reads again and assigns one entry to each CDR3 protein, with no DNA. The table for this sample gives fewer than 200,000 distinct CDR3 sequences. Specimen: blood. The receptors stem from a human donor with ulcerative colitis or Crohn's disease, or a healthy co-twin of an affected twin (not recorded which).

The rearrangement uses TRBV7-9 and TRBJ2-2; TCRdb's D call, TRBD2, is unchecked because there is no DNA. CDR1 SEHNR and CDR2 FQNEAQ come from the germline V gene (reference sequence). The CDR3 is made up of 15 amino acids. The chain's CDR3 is CASRAYTAGTGELFF.

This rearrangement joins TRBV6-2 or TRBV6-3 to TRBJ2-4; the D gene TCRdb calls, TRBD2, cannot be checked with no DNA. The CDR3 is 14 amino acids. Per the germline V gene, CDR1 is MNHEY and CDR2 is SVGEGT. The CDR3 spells CASRVSGSGNIQYF.

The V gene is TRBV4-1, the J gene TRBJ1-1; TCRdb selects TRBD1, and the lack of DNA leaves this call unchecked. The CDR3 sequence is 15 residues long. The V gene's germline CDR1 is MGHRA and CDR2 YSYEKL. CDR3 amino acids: CASSQVEWGGTEAFF.

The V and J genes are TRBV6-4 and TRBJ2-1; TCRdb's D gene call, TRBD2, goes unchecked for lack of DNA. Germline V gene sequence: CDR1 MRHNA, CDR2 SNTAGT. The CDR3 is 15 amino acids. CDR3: CASSTGTRVGNEQFF.

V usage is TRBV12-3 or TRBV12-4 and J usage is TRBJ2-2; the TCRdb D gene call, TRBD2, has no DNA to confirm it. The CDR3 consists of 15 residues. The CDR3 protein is CASSFSSIGAGELFF.

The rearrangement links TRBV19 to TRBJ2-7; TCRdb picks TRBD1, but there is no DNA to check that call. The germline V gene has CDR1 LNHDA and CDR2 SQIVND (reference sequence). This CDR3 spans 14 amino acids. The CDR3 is CASSILGTGDEQYF.

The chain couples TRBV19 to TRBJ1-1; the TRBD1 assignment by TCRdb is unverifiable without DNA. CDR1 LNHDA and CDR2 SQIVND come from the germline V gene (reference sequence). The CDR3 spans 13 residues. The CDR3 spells CASLTGMNTEAFF.

This CDR3 reads CASSTSRDGSYEQYF. This rearrangement joins TRBV5-1 to TRBJ2-7; as DNA is missing, the TRBD1 call by TCRdb cannot be tested. The CDR3 is 15 residues long. Germline loops: CDR1 SGHRS, CDR2 YFSETQ. The full variable domain, rest sourced from reference TRBV5-1 and TRBJ2-7, is KAGVTQTPRYLIKTRGQQVTLSCSPISGHRSVSWYQQTPGQGLQFLFEYFSETQRNKGNFPGRFSGRQFSNSRSEMNVSTLELGDSALYLCASSTSRDGSYEQYFGPGTRLTVT.

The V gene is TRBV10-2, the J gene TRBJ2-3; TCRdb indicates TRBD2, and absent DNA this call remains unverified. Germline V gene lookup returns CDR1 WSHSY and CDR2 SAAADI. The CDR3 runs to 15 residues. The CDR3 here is CASGLSGSPTDTQYF.

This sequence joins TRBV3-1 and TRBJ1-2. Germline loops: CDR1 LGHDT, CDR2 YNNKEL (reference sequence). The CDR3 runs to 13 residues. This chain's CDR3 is CASSQGVVYGYTF.

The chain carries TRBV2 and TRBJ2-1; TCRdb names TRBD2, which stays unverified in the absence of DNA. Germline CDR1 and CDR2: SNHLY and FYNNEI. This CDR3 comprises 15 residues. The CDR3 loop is CASKQEAGTNNEQFF.

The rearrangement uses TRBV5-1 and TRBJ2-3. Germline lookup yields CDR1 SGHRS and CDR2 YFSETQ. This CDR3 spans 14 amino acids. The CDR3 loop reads CASSLGLRTDTQYF.

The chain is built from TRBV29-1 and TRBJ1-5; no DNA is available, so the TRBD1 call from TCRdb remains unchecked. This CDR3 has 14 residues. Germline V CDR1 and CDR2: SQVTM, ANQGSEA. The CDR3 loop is CSAVEPGPNQPQHF. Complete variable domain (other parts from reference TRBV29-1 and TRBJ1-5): SAVISQKPSRDICQRGTSLTIQCQVDSQVTMMFWYRQQPGQSLTLIATANQGSEATYESGFVIDKFPISRPNLTFSTLTVSNMSPEDSSIYLCSAVEPGPNQPQHFGDGTRLSIL.

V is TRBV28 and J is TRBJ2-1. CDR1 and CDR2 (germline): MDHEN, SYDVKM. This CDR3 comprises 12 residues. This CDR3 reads CASSYIYNEQFF.

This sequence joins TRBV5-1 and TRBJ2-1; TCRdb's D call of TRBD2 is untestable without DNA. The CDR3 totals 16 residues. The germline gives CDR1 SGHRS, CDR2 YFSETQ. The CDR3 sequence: CASSVGLLAGRNEQFF.

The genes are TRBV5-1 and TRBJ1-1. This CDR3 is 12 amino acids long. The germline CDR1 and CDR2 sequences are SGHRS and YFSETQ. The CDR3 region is CASSLTRGEAFF.

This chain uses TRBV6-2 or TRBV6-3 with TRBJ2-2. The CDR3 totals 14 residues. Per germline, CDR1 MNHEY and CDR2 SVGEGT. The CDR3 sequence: CASSYGWTRGELFF.

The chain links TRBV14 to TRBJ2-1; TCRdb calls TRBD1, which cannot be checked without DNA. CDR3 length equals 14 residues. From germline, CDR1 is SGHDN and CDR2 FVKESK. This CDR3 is CASSLWGYNNEQFF. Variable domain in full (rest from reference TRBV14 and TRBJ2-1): EAGVTQFPSHSVIEKGQTVTLRCDPISGHDNLYWYRRVMGKEIKFLLHFVKESKQDESGMPNNRFLAERTGGTYSTLKVQPAELEDSGVYFCASSLWGYNNEQFFGPGTRLTVL.

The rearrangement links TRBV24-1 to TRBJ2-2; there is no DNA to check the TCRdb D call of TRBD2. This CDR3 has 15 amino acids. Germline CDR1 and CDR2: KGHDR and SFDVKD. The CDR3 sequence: CATSDPSESTGELFF.

The CDR3 spells CASSSSGGYEQYF. The chain couples TRBV7-8 to TRBJ2-7; TCRdb gives TRBD2 as the D gene, but with no DNA this cannot be confirmed. Germline lookup yields CDR1 SGHVS and CDR2 FQNEAQ. The CDR3 runs to 13 residues.

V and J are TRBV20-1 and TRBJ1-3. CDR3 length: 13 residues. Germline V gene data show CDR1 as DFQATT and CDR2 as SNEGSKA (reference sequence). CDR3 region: CSARGGAGNTIYF.